The rows below give T cell receptor beta chains drawn from one sample of a study of T cell changes during pregnancy in multiple sclerosis. This table comes from immunoSEQ multiplex PCR, and its TCRdb copy is limited to in-frame clones, with some not included. The sample lists roughly 69,000 clones; approximately 90% were seen once. The source was peripheral blood, collected in the second trimester of pregnancy. These receptors came from a female donor with multiple sclerosis, enrolled in a pregnancy study. Both conserved end residues are part of each CDR3. A D gene is named only where the DNA matches it firmly. Clone size appears in some rows only: once, few, many, or a class for an expanded clone.

>TRBJ2-1|.|.|TRBV2
CASDPAASDYNEQFF
TGTGCCAGCGACCCCGCGGCTAGCGATTACAATGAGCAGTTCTTC
>TRBJ1-1|TRBD1|once|TRBV30
CAWSRQGGTEAFF
TGTGCCTGGAGTAGACAGGGTGGGACTGAAGCTTTCTTT
>TRBJ1-2|.|once|TRBV2
CASSPRLRLDYGYTF
TGTGCCAGCAGCCCTCGATTGCGCCTGGACTATGGCTACACCTTC
>TRBJ1-2|TRBD1|once|TRBV25-1
CASSEYRDRGPHTF
TGTGCCAGCAGTGAATATAGGGACAGGGGACCTCACACCTTC
>TRBJ2-1|.|.|TRBV2
CASLGSGQFF
TGTGCCAGCTTGGGCAGCGGGCAGTTCTTC
>TRBJ2-1|.|.|TRBV18
CASSPVGGVYNEQFF
TGTGCCAGCTCACCAGTGGGGGGTGTCTACAATGAGCAGTTCTTC
>TRBJ2-1|.|.|TRBV7-2
CASSLEASSYNEQFF
TGTGCCAGCAGCTTAGAAGCAAGCTCCTACAATGAGCAGTTCTTC
>TRBJ2-3|TRBD1|.|TRBV7-3
CASSLLGGGTDTQYF
TGTGCCAGCAGCTTATTAGGGGGCGGTACAGATACGCAGTATTTT
>TRBJ2-7|TRBD1|.|TRBV6-1
CASSRQGEGYEQYF
TGTGCCAGCAGCCGACAGGGGGAGGGTTACGAGCAGTACTTC
>TRBJ1-2|.|.|TRBV7-9
CASSPPQGPLPSFYGYTF
TGTGCCAGCAGCCCACCACAGGGACCCCTCCCGAGCTTTTATGGCTACACCTTC
>TRBJ1-3|.|.|TRBV30
CAWSLDSYSGNTIYF
TGTGCCTGGAGCTTGGACAGCTACTCTGGAAACACCATATATTTT
>TRBJ2-7|.|once|TRBV5-6
CASSIYYEQYF
TGTGCCAGCAGCATTTACTACGAGCAGTACTTC
>TRBJ1-2|TRBD1|.|TRBV7-9
CASSRDGTAIYGYTF
TGTGCCAGCAGCCGTGATGGGACAGCTATCTATGGCTACACCTTC
>TRBJ2-1|TRBD1|.|TRBV7-9
CASSLGQGRRNEQFF
TGTGCCAGCAGCTTGGGACAGGGTAGAAGAAATGAGCAGTTCTTC
>TRBJ1-1|.|.|TRBV9
CASSVRGNTEAFF
TGTGCCAGCAGCGTACGGGGGAACACTGAAGCTTTCTTT
>TRBJ1-2|TRBD1|.|TRBV10-3
CATTGTGLGYTF
TGTGCCACCACCGGGACAGGGTTGGGCTACACCTTC
>TRBJ1-1|TRBD1|.|TRBV4-2
CASSRTGEGTEAFF
TGTGCCAGCAGCCGCACAGGGGAAGGAACTGAAGCTTTCTTT
>TRBJ1-1|.|.|TRBV7-9
CASSLKDMNTEAFF
TGTGCCAGCAGCTTGAAGGACATGAACACTGAAGCTTTCTTT
>TRBJ2-2|.|.|TRBV30
CAWRGSGELFF
TGTGCCTGGAGGGGCTCCGGGGAGCTGTTTTTT
>TRBJ2-1|.|.|TRBV5-4
CASSLFERPNEQFF
TGTGCCAGCAGCTTGTTTGAGCGACCCAATGAGCAGTTCTTC
>TRBJ1-5|TRBD1|.|TRBV29-1
CSVGTGTNQPQHF
TGCAGCGTTGGGACAGGTACCAATCAGCCCCAGCATTTT
>TRBJ1-2|.|few|TRBV4-2
CASSQGARDNYGYTF
TGTGCCAGCAGCCAAGGGGCGAGGGATAACTATGGCTACACCTTC
>TRBJ1-5|.|once|TRBV7-2
CASSFDSGNQPQHF
TGTGCCAGCAGTTTCGACAGTGGCAATCAGCCCCAGCATTTT
>TRBJ1-3|.|few|TRBV7-2
CASSSSRSISGNTIYF
TGTGCCAGCAGCTCCTCTAGATCGATCTCTGGAAACACCATATATTTT
>TRBJ1-1|.|.|TRBV2
CASRLTLSEAFF
TGTGCCAGCAGACTGACACTCTCTGAAGCTTTCTTT
>TRBJ1-1|.|.|TRBV7-9
CASSSRGAGTEAFF
TGTGCCAGCAGCTCCAGGGGTGCAGGTACTGAAGCTTTCTTT
>TRBJ1-1|.|.|TRBV18
CASSPPGGGDTEAFF
TGTGCCAGCTCACCACCGGGGGGAGGGGACACTGAAGCTTTCTTT
>TRBJ2-5|.|.|TRBV7-2
CASSRREVTQYF
TGTGCCAGCAGCAGGAGGGAGGTGACCCAGTACTTC
>TRBJ2-7|.|.|TRBV9
CASSVAGQFKVDEQYF
TGTGCCAGCAGCGTAGCCGGACAGTTTAAGGTGGACGAGCAGTACTTC
>TRBJ2-2|.|once|TRBV21-1
CASSKSSQGGTGELFF
TGTGCCAGCAGCAAATCGTCCCAGGGAGGGACCGGGGAGCTGTTTTTT
>TRBJ1-6|.|.|TRBV5-6
CASSLGRGPLHF
TGTGCCAGCAGCCTGGGGCGCGGACCCCTCCACTTT
>TRBJ2-7|TRBD2|.|TRBV6-5
CASSRFGGAYEQYF
TGTGCCAGCAGCAGATTCGGGGGGGCCTACGAGCAGTACTTC
>TRBJ2-3|.|.|TRBV2
CASSGLEGGGWGTDTQYF
TGTGCCAGCAGTGGATTGGAGGGCGGAGGATGGGGCACAGATACGCAGTATTTT
>TRBJ1-6|.|.|TRBV14
CASSPGRANSPLHF
TGTGCCAGCAGCCCTGGCAGGGCTAATTCACCCCTCCACTTT
>TRBJ1-2|TRBD1|.|TRBV5-1
CASSGGQGIPGYTF
TGCGCCAGCAGCGGAGGACAGGGAATTCCTGGCTACACCTTC
>TRBJ1-2|.|.|TRBV2
CASSEWAQGGYTF
TGTGCCAGCAGTGAATGGGCACAGGGTGGCTACACCTTC
>TRBJ1-2|.|.|TRBV6-1
CAGGAAPSYGYTF
TGTGCCGGGGGGGCCGCCCCATCCTATGGCTACACCTTC
>TRBJ2-1|TRBD1|.|TRBV25-1
CASSELPGTGDVDEQFF
TGTGCCAGCAGTGAATTGCCCGGGACAGGGGACGTCGATGAGCAGTTCTTC